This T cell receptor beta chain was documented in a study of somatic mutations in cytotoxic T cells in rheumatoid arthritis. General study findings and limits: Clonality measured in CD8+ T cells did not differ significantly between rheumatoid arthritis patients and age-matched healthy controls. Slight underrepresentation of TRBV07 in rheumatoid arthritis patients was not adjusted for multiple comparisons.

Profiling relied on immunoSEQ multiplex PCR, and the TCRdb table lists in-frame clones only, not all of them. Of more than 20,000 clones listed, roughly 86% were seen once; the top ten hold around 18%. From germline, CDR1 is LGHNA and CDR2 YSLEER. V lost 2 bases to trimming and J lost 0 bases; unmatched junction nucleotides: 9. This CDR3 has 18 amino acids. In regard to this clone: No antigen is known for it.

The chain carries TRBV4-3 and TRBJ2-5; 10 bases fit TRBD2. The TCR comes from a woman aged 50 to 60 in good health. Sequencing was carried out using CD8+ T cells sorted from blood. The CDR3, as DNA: TGCGCCAGCAGCCAAAGCAACGAAGCGGGGGGGTACCAAGAGACCCAGTACTTC. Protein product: CASSQSNEAGGYQETQYF.